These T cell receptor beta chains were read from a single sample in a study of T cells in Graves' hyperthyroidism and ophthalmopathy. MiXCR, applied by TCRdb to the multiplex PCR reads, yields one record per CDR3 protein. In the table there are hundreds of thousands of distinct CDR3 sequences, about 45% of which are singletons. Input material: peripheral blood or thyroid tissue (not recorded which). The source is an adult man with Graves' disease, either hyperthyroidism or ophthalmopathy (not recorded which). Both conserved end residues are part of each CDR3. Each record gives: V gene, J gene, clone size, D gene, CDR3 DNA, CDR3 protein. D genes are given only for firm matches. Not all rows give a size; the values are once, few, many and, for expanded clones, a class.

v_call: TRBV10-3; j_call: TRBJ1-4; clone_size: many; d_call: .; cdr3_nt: TGTGCCATCAGTGTGGGAACAGCGAGCCTAAATGAAAAACTGTTTTTT; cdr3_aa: CAISVGTASLNEKLFF
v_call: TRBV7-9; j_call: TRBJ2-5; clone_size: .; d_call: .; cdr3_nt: TGTGCCAGCAGCCTATTTCCCCGGGGGAGGCAAGAGACCCAGTACTTC; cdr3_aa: CASSLFPRGRQETQYF
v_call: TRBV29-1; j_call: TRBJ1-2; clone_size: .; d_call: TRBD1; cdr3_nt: TGCAGCGTTGCGACAGGGGGCGCCTATGGCTACACCTTC; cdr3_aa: CSVATGGAYGYTF
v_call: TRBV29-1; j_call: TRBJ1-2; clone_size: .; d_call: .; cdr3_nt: TGCAGCTTGAGGATTCAGCCGAGCGGCTACACCTTC; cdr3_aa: CSLRIQPSGYTF
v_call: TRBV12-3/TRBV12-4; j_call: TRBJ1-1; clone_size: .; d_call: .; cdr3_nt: TGTGCCAGCAGTTACTCAGAAGAAGCTTTCTTT; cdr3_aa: CASSYSEEAFF
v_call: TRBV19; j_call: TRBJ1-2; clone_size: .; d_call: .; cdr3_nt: TGTGCCAGTAGTATAGGCCGGAACTATGGCTACACCTTC; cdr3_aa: CASSIGRNYGYTF
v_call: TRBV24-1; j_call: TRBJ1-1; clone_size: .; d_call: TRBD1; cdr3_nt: TGTGCCACCAGTGACCCTGGGACAGGGGGCAACACTGAAGCTTTCTTT; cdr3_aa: CATSDPGTGGNTEAFF
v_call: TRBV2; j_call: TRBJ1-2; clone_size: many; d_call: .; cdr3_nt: TGTGCCAGCAGTTCCCCAGGTTCCTATGGCTACACCTTC; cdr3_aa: CASSSPGSYGYTF
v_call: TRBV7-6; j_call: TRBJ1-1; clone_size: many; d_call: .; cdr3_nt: TGTGCCAGCAGCTTAGGGAGGGTACACACTGAAGCTTTCTTT; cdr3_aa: CASSLGRVHTEAFF
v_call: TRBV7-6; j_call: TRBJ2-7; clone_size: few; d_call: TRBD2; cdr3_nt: TGTGCCAGCAGCTTAGGAGGGACTAGCGGGATCTACGAGCAGTACTTC; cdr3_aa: CASSLGGTSGIYEQYF
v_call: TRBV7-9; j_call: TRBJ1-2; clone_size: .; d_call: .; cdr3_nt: TGTGCCAGCAGTGAAGGGAGGGCTGACGGCTACACCTTC; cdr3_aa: CASSEGRADGYTF
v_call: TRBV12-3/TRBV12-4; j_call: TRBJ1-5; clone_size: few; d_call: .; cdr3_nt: TGTGCCAGCAGTTTCGGCCGAGGAGGCAATCAGCCCCAGCATTTT; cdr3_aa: CASSFGRGGNQPQHF
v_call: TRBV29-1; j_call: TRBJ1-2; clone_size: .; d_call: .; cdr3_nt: TGCAGCTTGGAGGGGTCCTATGGCTACACCTTC; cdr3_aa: CSLEGSYGYTF
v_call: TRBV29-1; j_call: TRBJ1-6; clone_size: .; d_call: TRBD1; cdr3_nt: TGCAGCGTCCAGACAGGGGGCTTGCGTAATTCACCCCTCCACTTT; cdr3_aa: CSVQTGGLRNSPLHF
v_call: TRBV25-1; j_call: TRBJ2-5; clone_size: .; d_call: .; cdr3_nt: TGTGCCAGCAGCGCCATGTACCAAGAGACCCAGTACTTC; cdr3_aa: CASSAMYQETQYF
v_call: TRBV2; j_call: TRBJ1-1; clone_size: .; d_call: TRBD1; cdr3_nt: TGTGCCAGCAGTGAAAAGGTACAGGGGGACCTGAACACTGAAGCTTTCTTT; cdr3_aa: CASSEKVQGDLNTEAFF
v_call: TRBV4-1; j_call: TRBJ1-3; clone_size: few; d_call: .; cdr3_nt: TGCGCCAGCAGCCAAGCCAAGGGGGGAAACACCATATATTTT; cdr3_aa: CASSQAKGGNTIYF
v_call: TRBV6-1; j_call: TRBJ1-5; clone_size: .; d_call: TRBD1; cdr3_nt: TGTACCAGCAGTGACAGGGTAGGCAATCAGCCCCAGCATTTT; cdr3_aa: CTSSDRVGNQPQHF
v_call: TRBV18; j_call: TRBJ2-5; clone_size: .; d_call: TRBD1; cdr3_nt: TGTGCCAGCTCACCGGCGACAGGGGTAGAGACCCAGTACTTC; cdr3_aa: CASSPATGVETQYF
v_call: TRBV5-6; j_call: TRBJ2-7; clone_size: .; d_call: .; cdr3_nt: TGTGCCAGCAGCCATATGGGACTCGGCTCCTACGAGCAGTACTTC; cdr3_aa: CASSHMGLGSYEQYF
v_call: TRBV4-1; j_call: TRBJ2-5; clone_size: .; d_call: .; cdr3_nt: TGTGCCAGCAGCCAAGAGGCGGCTTACGGCGGGAAGGTAGAGACCCAGTACTTC; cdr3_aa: CASSQEAAYGGKVETQYF
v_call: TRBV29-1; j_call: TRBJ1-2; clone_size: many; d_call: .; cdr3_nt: TGCAGCGTTGAACAGGGGAGTCGTAACTATGGCTACACCTTC; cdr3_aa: CSVEQGSRNYGYTF
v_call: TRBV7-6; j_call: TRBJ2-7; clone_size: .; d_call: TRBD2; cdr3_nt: TGTGCCAGCAGCTCGGGACTAGCGGGAGGGCCTACCGAGCAGTACTTC; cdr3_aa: CASSSGLAGGPTEQYF
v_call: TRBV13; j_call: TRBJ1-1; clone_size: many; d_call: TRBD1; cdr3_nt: TGTGCCAGCAGACCTACAGGGGGGCACTACACTGAAGCTTTCTTT; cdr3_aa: CASRPTGGHYTEAFF
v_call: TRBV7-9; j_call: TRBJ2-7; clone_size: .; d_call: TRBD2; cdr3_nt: TGTGCCAGCAGCTTACCCGGTTATGGCGGGGGGCCGACCCTCTACGAGCAGTACTTC; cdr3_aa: CASSLPGYGGGPTLYEQYF
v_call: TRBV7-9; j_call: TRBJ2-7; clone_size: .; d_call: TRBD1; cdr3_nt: TGTGCCAGTGACTTAGGGGACAGGGGGCCAGGCGAGCAGTACTTC; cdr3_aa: CASDLGDRGPGEQYF
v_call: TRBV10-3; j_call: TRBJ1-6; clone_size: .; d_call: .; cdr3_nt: TGTGCCATCGGACAGAACTATAATTCACCCCTCCACTTT; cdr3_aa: CAIGQNYNSPLHF
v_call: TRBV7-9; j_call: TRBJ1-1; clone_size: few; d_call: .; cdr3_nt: TGTGCCAGCAGCCAACGCGGGGGGGCGAACACTGAAGCTTTCTTT; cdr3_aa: CASSQRGGANTEAFF
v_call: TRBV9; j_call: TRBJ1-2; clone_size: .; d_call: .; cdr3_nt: .; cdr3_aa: CASSIYLCSVTQGAHGYTF
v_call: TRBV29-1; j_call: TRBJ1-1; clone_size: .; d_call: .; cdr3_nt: TGCAGCGTTCCGGGACACCGGAACACTGAAGCTTTCTTT; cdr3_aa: CSVPGHRNTEAFF
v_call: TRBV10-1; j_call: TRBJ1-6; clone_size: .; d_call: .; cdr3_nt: TGCGCCAGCAGCCGGGCAGGCTCACCCCTCCACTTT; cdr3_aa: CASSRAGSPLHF
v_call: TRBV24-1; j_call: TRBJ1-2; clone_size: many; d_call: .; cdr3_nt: TGTGCCACCAGTGACGACGAGACAAGAAGCGGTCGTTATGGCTACACCTTC; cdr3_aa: CATSDDETRSGRYGYTF
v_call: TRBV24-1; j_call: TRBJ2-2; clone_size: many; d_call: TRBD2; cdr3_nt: TGTGCCACCAGTGATCCTAGCGGACGCGCGAACACCGGGGAGCTGTTTTTT; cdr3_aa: CATSDPSGRANTGELFF
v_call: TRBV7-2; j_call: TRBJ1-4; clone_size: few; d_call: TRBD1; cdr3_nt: TGTGCCAGCAGCTTACAGGACAGGGGGCTTGGCAGGTGGGAAAAACTGTTTTTT; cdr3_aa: CASSLQDRGLGRWEKLFF
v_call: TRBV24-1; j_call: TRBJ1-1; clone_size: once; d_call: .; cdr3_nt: TGTGCCACCGGTGATAGTTGGAACACTGAAGCTTTCTTT; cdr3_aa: CATGDSWNTEAFF
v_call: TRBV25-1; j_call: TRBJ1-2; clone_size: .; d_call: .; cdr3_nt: TGTGCCAGCAGTCGCTCGGCCAGGGCCTATGGCTACACCTTC; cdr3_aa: CASSRSARAYGYTF